This T cell receptor beta chain came from a study of immune characterization of retroperitoneal liposarcoma. By share, this clonotype counts as medium-sized. TCRdb re-called the PCR reads with MiXCR, one entry per CDR3 protein. The table has thousands of distinct CDR3 sequences, more than 25% seen once. CDR3 length equals 15 residues. V dropped 6 bases and J dropped 0 bases, with 12 bases sitting between them. Germline values: CDR1 MNHNY, CDR2 SVGAGI (reference sequence). The chain combines TRBV6-6 with TRBJ2-1; D is undetermined. The sample consisted of tumor tissue. The TCR comes from a female donor with retroperitoneal liposarcoma. CDR3 nucleotides: TGTGCCAGCAGCGTAGGCTGGGCCTCCTACAATGAGCAGTTCTTC. It is translated as CASSVGWASYNEQFF.